A single TCR beta chain is shown here with its context. The antigen remains unidentified. The data were obtained in a study of cytomegalovirus exposure and HLA in healthy donors. In the study overall: HLA-typed donors were the source of 82 million or so unique TCRs, which an early data release held.

The CDR3 is 13 amino acids. Germline V lookup: CDR1 MNHNS, CDR2 SASEGT. Trimming left V 8 bases short and J 4 bases short, with 13 bases between. Primers: 60 Vbeta forward and 13 Jbeta reverse. Data came from immunoSEQ multiplex PCR; TCRdb stores just in-frame clones and leaves some out. This sample has some 140,000 clones, with more than 75% found just once. Study-level points and caveats: Per published accounts, TCR beta sequences correctly predicted the HLA-A and HLA-B alleles of most subjects. Some highly shared sequence variants likely arose as a pipeline artifact. In an earlier analysis, most TCR beta V segments were productive about 87% or about 30% of the time.

The chain combines TRBV6-1 with TRBJ2-3; D is possibly TRBD1 (7 bases). The sequenced material came from PBMCs. The source is a middle-aged woman in good health and CMV-seropositive. CDR3 in DNA: TGTGCCAGCCGTTTCAGGGGGGCAGATACGCAGTATTTT. Translating it yields CASRFRGADTQYF.